Sequencing of this TCR beta chain was carried out in a study of cytomegalovirus exposure and HLA in healthy donors. The CDR3 runs to 13 residues. CDR1 and CDR2 (germline): SGHAT, FQNNGV. Study conclusions and caveats: Researchers reported in a later analysis that a missense DCLRE1C variant was tied to TCR beta V- and J-gene trimming.

The primer mix had 60 Vbeta and 13 Jbeta primers. TCRdb's table, derived via immunoSEQ multiplex PCR, lists solely in-frame clones and lacks some. Among approximately 150,000 clones listed, roughly 63% were seen once. At sampling all donors were nominally healthy, likely with unrecorded immune exposures. In the case of this clone: No antigen is known for it.

The chain carries TRBV11-2 and TRBJ2-5; TRBD2 aligns across 11 bases. The J call may be faulty, since TRBJ2-7 better matches the DNA end. Sequencing was performed on PBMCs. This sequence was found in a woman aged 60-75 years in good health and CMV-seropositive. This CDR3 reads CASRLAGAGEQYF. CDR3 nucleotides: TGTGCCAGCAGACTAGCGGGAGCGGGCGAGCAGTACTTC.